Following are 18 T cell receptor beta chains from one sample sequenced in a study of radiotherapy plus CTLA-4 blockade in lung cancer. Repertoires were generated with immunoSEQ multiplex PCR, while TCRdb's copy carries only in-frame clones and drops some. The table lists roughly 110,000 clones, about 84% of them singletons. Sequenced material: peripheral blood, taken from a patient treated with radiotherapy plus ipilimumab. The receptors shown here come from a human donor with non-small cell lung cancer that progressed on radiotherapy plus ipilimumab. Some clones in this sample may be carry-over from other donors' samples.

The chain recombines TRBV9 with TRBJ2-2, with D tentatively TRBD1 (6 bases). Germline V gene sequence: CDR1 SGDLS, CDR2 YYNGEE. There are 15 residues in the CDR3. V gave up 3 bases and J gave up 1 base, with 10 bases separating them. The CDR3 loop is CASSDRVWNTGELFF. The CDR3 DNA follows: TGTGCCAGCAGCGACAGGGTTTGGAACACCGGGGAGCTGTTTTTT.

This chain links TRBV29-1 with TRBJ1-6, with 7 bases identical to TRBD1. The length of the CDR3 is 13 residues. CDR1 is SQVTM and CDR2 is ANQGSEA in the germline V gene. Unmatched junction bases numbered 4, after V lost 5 bases and J lost 6 bases. CDR3 region: CSVSGGSNSPLHF. CDR3 bases: TGCAGCGTTTCAGGGGGGAGTAATTCACCCCTCCACTTT.

CDR3: CASSLVRGTYNEQFF. The CDR3 nucleotides read TGCGCCAGCAGCTTGGTTAGGGGGACCTACAATGAGCAGTTCTTC. V gene TRBV5-1 combines with J gene TRBJ2-1, with D tentatively TRBD1 (6 bases). CDR1 SGHRS and CDR2 YFSETQ come from the germline V gene. This CDR3 region has 15 residues. Trimming removed 0 bases from V and 2 bases from J, with 9 bases in between. Full variable domain (rest looked up from reference TRBV5-1 and TRBJ2-1): KAGVTQTPRYLIKTRGQQVTLSCSPISGHRSVSWYQQTPGQGLQFLFEYFSETQRNKGNFPGRFSGRQFSNSRSEMNVSTLELGDSALYLCASSLVRGTYNEQFFGPGTRLTVL.

The chain combines TRBV7-2 with TRBJ2-7; D is undetermined. The germline gives CDR1 SGHTA, CDR2 FQGNSA. V lost 2 bases, J lost 2 bases, and 13 bases lay in between. This CDR3 comprises 15 residues. CDR3 amino acids: CASSLLSIAPYEQYF. Here the CDR3 DNA reads TGTGCCAGCAGCTTATTGTCCATAGCACCCTACGAGCAGTACTTC.

A single count supports this clone. The V call is TRBV6-1, the J call TRBJ2-6, with TRBD1 matching over 11 bases. Germline trimming cut 3 bases from V and 3 bases from J; bases unmatched to any gene: 7. This CDR3 region has 18 residues. Germline V gene lookup returns CDR1 MNHNS and CDR2 SASEGT. CDR3: CASSEGQGVGSGANVLTF. For the CDR3, the DNA is TGTGCCAGCAGTGAGGGACAGGGGGTGGGGAGTGGGGCCAACGTCCTGACTTTC.

V is TRBV2 and J is TRBJ2-2; a weak D match, TRBD2 (6 bases). Trimming took off 7 bases at V and 0 bases at J, with 12 bases between the two ends. There are 15 residues in the CDR3. The germline V gene has CDR1 SNHLY and CDR2 FYNNEI. Written as DNA, the CDR3 is TGTGCCAGCACGGAGGGCCTTACGAACACCGGGGAGCTGTTTTTT. Its translation: CASTEGLTNTGELFF.

This chain links TRBV19 with TRBJ1-6; no definite D call. The CDR3 consists of 16 residues. Germline V lookup: CDR1 LNHDA, CDR2 SQIVND (reference sequence). V was pared by 7 bases and J by 3 bases, with 16 bases between. The CDR3 DNA reads TGTGCCAGTACCCCCCACGGCATCGACTATAATTCACCCCTCCACTTT. Translated: CASTPHGIDYNSPLHF.

V usage is TRBV11-3 and J usage is TRBJ1-3, with unresolved D. V lost 1 base and J lost 7, with 8 bases in between. The CDR3 length is 13 residues. Per germline, CDR1 SGHNT and CDR2 YENEEA. The CDR3 DNA sequence: TGTGCCAGCAGCTTAGGGGCTTACAACACCATATATTTT. Encoded protein: CASSLGAYNTIYF.

Notes on this clone: Other nucleotide sequences in the sample specify the same CDR3. The chain carries TRBV5-1 and TRBJ2-1; 10 bases are shared with TRBD2. With 0 bases clipped from V and 4 bases from J, the junction kept 4 bases outside the gene matches. The CDR3 contains 16 residues. Germline V CDR1 and CDR2: SGHRS, YFSETQ. The CDR3 region is CASSLVSSGGYNEQFF. The CDR3 bases are TGCGCCAGCAGCTTGGTCTCTAGCGGGGGTTACAATGAGCAGTTCTTC.

This sequence joins TRBV7-3 and TRBJ1-1, with no clear D. CDR1 is SGHTA, CDR2 FQGTGA, per germline. The V and J ends lost 3 bases and 4 bases respectively, with 15 bases between them. CDR3 size: 15 residues. CDR3 in amino acids: CASSLTHSPGTEAFF. DNA of the CDR3: TGTGCCAGCAGCTTGACCCACAGTCCGGGCACTGAAGCTTTCTTT.

This clone was recorded once. J is TRBJ2-2 and V is TRBV7-3, with D perhaps TRBD1 (6 bases). The CDR3 has 18 residues. Per the germline V gene, CDR1 is SGHTA and CDR2 is FQGTGA. Trimming shortened V by 1 base and J by 0 bases, and 15 bases separated the two germline ends. The DNA for the CDR3 is TGTGCCAGCAGCTTAAGGAAGGCAGGGGCCCCGAACACCGGGGAGCTGTTTTTT. Protein sequence: CASSLRKAGAPNTGELFF.

This clone has more than one count but fewer than ten. Other DNA sequences of this sample code for an identical CDR3. This sequence joins TRBV4-3 and TRBJ1-2; TRBD1 might be the D (5 bases). This CDR3 region has 16 residues. CDR1 LGHNA and CDR2 YSLEER come from the germline V gene. The ends were cut back, 1 base at V and 3 bases at J, with 15 bases in the middle. The CDR3 sequence: CASSQGLGGWDYGYTF. The CDR3 bases are TGCGCCAGCAGCCAAGGGCTGGGGGGGTGGGACTATGGCTACACCTTC.

CDR3 sequence: CASSQESPTSGSQETQYF. The CDR3 DNA is TGCGCCAGCAGCCAAGAAAGTCCGACTAGCGGGTCCCAAGAGACCCAGTACTTC. The J gene is TRBJ2-5, the V gene TRBV4-3; 10 nucleotides agree with TRBD2. J was trimmed by 1 base and V by 0 bases; bases with no gene match: 8. This CDR3 has 18 residues. Looked up from germline, CDR1 is LGHNA and CDR2 is YSLEER.

The CDR3, as DNA: TGTGCCAGCAGCCTACAGGGGGTAATTCCAACCGGGGAGCTGTTTTTT. Protein sequence: CASSLQGVIPTGELFF. This chain joins TRBV9 and TRBJ2-2, with TRBD1 matching 8 bases. This CDR3 spans 16 amino acids. In germline, CDR1 is SGDLS, CDR2 YYNGEE. Trimming took 4 bases from V and 5 from J; bases not matched to a gene: 10.

The table lists this clone with a few counts. V usage is TRBV5-1 and J usage is TRBJ1-1; TRBD1 matches 9 bases. The CDR3 has 15 residues. J was trimmed by 6 bases and V by 0 bases; bases with no gene match: 6. Germline CDR1 and CDR2: SGHRS and YFSETQ. The CDR3 loop is CASSLEGTGTSEAFF. The CDR3 DNA reads as TGCGCCAGCAGCTTGGAGGGGACAGGGACCTCTGAAGCTTTCTTT.

This chain joins TRBV10-2 and TRBJ1-5; D remains unclear. The V end was cut by 8 bases, the J end by 2 bases, with 13 bases between. The V gene's germline CDR1 is WSHSY and CDR2 SAAADI. This CDR3 has 14 amino acids. In DNA form, the CDR3 reads TGCGCCAGCGCCGTCGGAGCACGCAATCAGCCCCAGCATTTT. It yields the protein CASAVGARNQPQHF.

For the CDR3, the DNA is TGTGCCAGCAGCCCCAGGGACGGAGCTAACTATGGCTACACCTTC. Residues: CASSPRDGANYGYTF. The gene calls are TRBV7-2 and TRBJ1-2; a weak D match, TRBD1 (5 bases). Germline V gene lookup returns CDR1 SGHTA and CDR2 FQGNSA. V lost 5 bases and J 0 bases, leaving 13 bases between the germline ends. This CDR3 spans 15 amino acids.

This sequence joins TRBV4-3 and TRBJ2-1; the D call may be TRBD1 or TRBD2 (6 bases each). V lost 4 bases to trimming and J lost 2 bases, with 12 bases between them. The CDR3 covers 15 residues. Germline V gene data show CDR1 as LGHNA and CDR2 as YSLEER. The CDR3 nucleotides are TGCGCCAGCAGCCGGGGGGCCGATACCTACAATGAGCAGTTCTTC. Translating gives CASSRGADTYNEQFF.